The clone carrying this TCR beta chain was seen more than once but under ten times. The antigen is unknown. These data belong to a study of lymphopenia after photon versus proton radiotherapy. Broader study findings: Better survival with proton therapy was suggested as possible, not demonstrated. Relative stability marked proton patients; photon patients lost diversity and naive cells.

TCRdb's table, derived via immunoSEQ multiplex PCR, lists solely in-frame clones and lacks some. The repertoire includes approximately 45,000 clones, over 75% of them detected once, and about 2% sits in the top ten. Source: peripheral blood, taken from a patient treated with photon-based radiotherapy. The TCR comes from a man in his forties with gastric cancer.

CDR3: CASRERDRGYEQYF. The CDR3 DNA follows: TGTGCCAGCAGGGAAAGGGACAGGGGCTACGAGCAGTACTTC. The gene calls are TRBV2 and TRBJ2-7; 10 bases are a match to TRBD1. Germline assignment: CDR1 SNHLY and CDR2 FYNNEI. V lost 6 bases to trimming and J lost 3 bases; unmatched junction nucleotides: 5. This CDR3 comprises 14 residues.